Following are 29 T cell receptor beta chains from one sample sequenced in a study of CD4 T cells in relation to SARS-CoV-2 and coronaviruses (dated by TCRdb to 2020 to 2022). Libraries were constructed by the immunoSEQ multiplex PCR assay. Entries here come from immuneACCESS through TCRdb and include only in-frame sequences with V and J called. Some clones fail to appear in such tables; in the studies checked, an unresolved V gene covers under half of the shortfall, and the cause of the remainder is unknown. The sample table holds about 25,000 clones, of which around 82% were seen once. The ten largest clones take up over 11% of the sample. Their specific antigens are unknown. CD4+ T cells from unexposed donors were collected before the COVID-19 pandemic (2011-2018). After approximately 11 days of culture, CD4+ T cells were isolated with the EasySep CD4+ T cell isolation kit. The sequencing input was CD4+ T cells from PBMCs, cultured in vitro. The source is a human donor in good health.

This clone was seen more than once but under ten times. The chain has TRBV14 and TRBJ2-7, with D perhaps TRBD1 (6 bases). The germline gives CDR1 SGHDN, CDR2 FVKESK. The CDR3 totals 14 residues. V was shortened by 0 bases and J by 3 bases, with 9 bases between the two germline ends. CDR3 residues: CASSQDRGGYEQYF. CDR3 nucleotide sequence: TGTGCCAGCAGCCAAGACAGGGGCGGCTACGAGCAGTACTTC.

The J gene is TRBJ2-5, the V gene TRBV11-2; TRBD2 might be the D (5 bases). Trimming pared 8 bases from V and 4 bases from J, leaving 14 bases between. Germline V lookup: CDR1 SGHAT, CDR2 FQNNGV. The CDR3 has 13 amino acids. CDR3 amino acids: CASHWRTGETQYF. Here the CDR3 DNA reads TGTGCCAGCCATTGGCGGACTGGAGAGACCCAGTACTTC. Full variable domain (outside the CDR3, taken from reference TRBV11-2 and TRBJ2-5): EAGVAQSPRYKIIEKRQSVAFWCNPISGHATLYWYQQILGQGPKLLIQFQNNGVVDDSQLPKDRFSAERLKGVDSTLKIQPAKLEDSAVYLCASHWRTGETQYFGPGTRLLVL.

This clone was detected only a few times. The chain carries TRBV19 and TRBJ1-5; D remains ambiguous. Germline loops: CDR1 LNHDA, CDR2 SQIVND (reference sequence). CDR3 length: 16 amino acids. V lost 5 bases to trimming and J lost 0 bases, with 14 bases between them. CDR3 sequence (DNA): TGTGCCAGTAGTGCCGATGGACCGTATAGCAATCAGCCCCAGCATTTT. It encodes CASSADGPYSNQPQHF.

The rearrangement links TRBV13 to TRBJ1-1, with 10 positions matching TRBD1. The V gene's germline CDR1 is PRHDT and CDR2 FYEKMQ (reference sequence). The CDR3 spans 16 residues. Trimming took 5 bases from V and 4 from J; bases not matched to a gene: 10. The CDR3 DNA follows: TGTGCCAGCAGCCGACAGGGGGCGCGGGGCCCCACTGAAGCTTTCTTT. It specifies CASSRQGARGPTEAFF.

The gene calls are TRBV9 and TRBJ2-3, with 8 positions matching TRBD2. The ends lost 4 bases at V and 3 bases at J; junction bases unmatched: 13. Germline V CDR1 and CDR2: SGDLS, YYNGEE. The CDR3 runs 17 residues. The CDR3 loop is CASSPRGSGSNTDTQYF. The CDR3 DNA reads TGTGCCAGCAGCCCAAGGGGGAGCGGGAGTAATACAGATACGCAGTATTTT.

This chain connects TRBV5-1 to TRBJ1-4, with D possibly being TRBD1 (5 bases). Germline V gene sequence: CDR1 SGHRS, CDR2 YFSETQ. This CDR3 is built from 15 residues. V dropped 0 bases and J dropped 4 bases, with 10 bases sitting between them. CDR3 bases: TGCGCCAGCAGCTTGGAGACACAGGATAATGAAAAACTGTTTTTT. This translates into CASSLETQDNEKLFF.

The chain combines TRBV15 with TRBJ1-5, with no clear D. The CDR3 is 16 amino acids. Trimming cost V 7 bases and J 4 bases, with 20 bases left between them. Germline V gene lookup returns CDR1 LNHNV and CDR2 YYDKDF (reference sequence). Written as DNA, the CDR3 is TGTGCCACCAAAAAAGGCGGTTCGACGGGTAATCAGCCCCAGCATTTT. Translation: CATKKGGSTGNQPQHF.

The chain uses TRBV19 and TRBJ1-2; weak D call: TRBD1 (5 bases). CDR3 length: 13 amino acids. Germline values: CDR1 LNHDA, CDR2 SQIVND (reference sequence). V shed 5 bases and J shed 3 bases, with 10 bases lying between them. In nucleotides, the CDR3 is TGTGCCAGTAGTCCCCAGGGCTACTATGGCTACACCTTC. It translates to CASSPQGYYGYTF.

This clone was recorded only once. The V call is TRBV18, the J call TRBJ1-5; tentative D call: TRBD1 (5 bases). The CDR3 length is 15 residues. CDR1 and CDR2 (germline): KGHSH, LQKENI. Trimming cost V 2 bases and J 5 bases, with 13 bases left between them. CDR3 sequence: CASSPIPQGDQPQHF. The CDR3 nucleotides read TGTGCCAGCTCACCAATCCCCCAGGGCGATCAGCCCCAGCATTTT.

V and J are TRBV11-2 and TRBJ1-1, with no clear D. V gave up 1 base and J gave up 0 bases, with 3 bases separating them. There are 13 residues in the CDR3. The germline V gene encodes CDR1 SGHAT and CDR2 FQNNGV. As DNA, the CDR3 is TGTGCCAGCAGCTTAGCAGTGAACACTGAAGCTTTCTTT. Protein: CASSLAVNTEAFF.

The V gene is TRBV25-1, the J gene TRBJ2-1; 13 nucleotides line up with TRBD2. This CDR3 region has 16 residues. Germline CDR1 MGHDK, CDR2 SYGVNS. Trimming took 5 bases from V and 10 from J; bases not matched to a gene: 11. The CDR3 bases are TGTGCCAGCAGTATTTTTAAAGGACTAGCGGGAGAAGAGCAGTTCTTC. Its translation is CASSIFKGLAGEEQFF.

This clone was picked up a small number of times. The rearrangement joins TRBV3-1 (or the pseudogene TRBV3-2) to TRBJ2-2; perhaps TRBD2 as D (6 bases). The CDR3 is 17 residues long. CDR1 LGHDT and CDR2 YNNKEL come from the germline V gene (reference sequence). Deletions cut 5 bases from V and 1 base from J, with 17 bases between. This CDR3 reads CASSALGGRGNTGELFF. The CDR3 nucleotides are TGTGCCAGCAGCGCGTTAGGAGGGCGGGGGAACACCGGGGAGCTGTTTTTT.

The V call is TRBV11-1, the J call TRBJ2-2, with a tentative D call TRBD1 (6 bases). Looked up from germline, CDR1 is SGHAT and CDR2 is FQDESV (reference sequence). This CDR3 is 13 amino acids long. V was trimmed by 4 bases and J by 6 bases, leaving 9 bases between them. The CDR3 region has the DNA TGTGCCAGCAGCTCAGGGGTGGCCGGGGAGCTGTTTTTT. Amino acids: CASSSGVAGELFF.

V and J are TRBV7-7 and TRBJ2-7, with 13 positions matching TRBD2. The CDR3 totals 16 residues. After removal of 5 bases from V and 9 bases from J, the junction contained 13 bases not matched to a gene. Germline V gives CDR1 SSHAT, CDR2 FNYEAQ (reference sequence). The CDR3 DNA reads TGTGCCAGCAGCCCGGGACTAGCGGGACCTACGGGGGTGCAGTACTTC. Translation: CASSPGLAGPTGVQYF.

The chain is built from TRBV24-1 and TRBJ2-5; 7 bases match TRBD2. The CDR3 is 15 residues long. Trimming removed 4 bases from V and 3 bases from J; junction bases left unmatched: 7. Germline loops: CDR1 KGHDR, CDR2 SFDVKD. The CDR3 loop is CATSDSSGTKETQYF. Written as DNA, the CDR3 is TGTGCCACCAGTGACTCCAGCGGGACTAAAGAGACCCAGTACTTC.

The rearrangement uses TRBV7-2 and TRBJ1-1; D perhaps matches TRBD1 (6 bases). The ends were cut back, 4 bases at V and 5 bases at J, with 17 bases in the middle. Germline V gives CDR1 SGHTA, CDR2 FQGNSA. The CDR3 runs to 15 residues. The DNA of the CDR3 is TGTGCCAGCAGCTCCGATGGGAAGGGGGGGACTGAAGCTTTCTTT. Translated: CASSSDGKGGTEAFF. Full variable domain (remainder filled in from reference TRBV7-2 and TRBJ1-1): GAGVSQSPSNKVTEKGKDVELRCDPISGHTALYWYRQSLGQGLEFLIYFQGNSAPDKSGLPSDRFSAERTGGSVSTLTIQRTQQEDSAVYLCASSSDGKGGTEAFFGQGTRLTVV.

This clone was observed a handful of times. This rearrangement joins TRBV3-1 (or the pseudogene TRBV3-2) to TRBJ2-7, with D possibly TRBD2 on 6 matching bases. V lost 0 bases and J 1 base, leaving 7 bases between the germline ends. Germline V gene data show CDR1 as LGHDT and CDR2 as YNNKEL (reference sequence). The CDR3 is 14 residues long. The CDR3 loop is CASSQERGSYEQYF. For the CDR3, the DNA is TGTGCCAGCAGCCAAGAGCGGGGTTCCTACGAGCAGTACTTC.

The chain combines TRBV18 with TRBJ2-7; D remains ambiguous. V lost 5 bases to trimming and J lost 0 bases, with 8 bases between them. Germline CDR1 KGHSH, CDR2 LQKENI. The CDR3 loop spans 13 amino acids. The CDR3 sequence is CASSTSSSYEQYF. CDR3 sequence (DNA): TGTGCCAGCTCAACGTCCAGCTCCTACGAGCAGTACTTC.

The chain links TRBV19 to TRBJ1-1; maybe TRBD1 (6 bases). CDR3 length equals 16 residues. Trimming stripped 0 bases from V and 1 base from J, with 12 bases between. Germline V lookup: CDR1 LNHDA, CDR2 SQIVND (reference sequence). The chain's CDR3 is CASSIDRRGANTEAFF. The CDR3 DNA sequence: TGTGCCAGTAGTATAGATCGGCGGGGGGCGAACACTGAAGCTTTCTTT.

The genes are TRBV11-2 and TRBJ1-1; D is unresolved. Between the trimmed V and J ends, which lost 5 bases and 11 bases, there was a span of 15 bases. Germline-derived CDR1 and CDR2 are SGHAT and FQNNGV. This CDR3 comprises 12 residues. CDR3 DNA: TGTGCCAGCAGCCCCCCGGAAGGGTGGGCTTTCTTT. Encoded protein: CASSPPEGWAFF.

This chain joins TRBV28 and TRBJ2-3, with D perhaps TRBD1 or TRBD2 (6 bases each). Germline V lookup: CDR1 MDHEN, CDR2 SYDVKM. The CDR3 spans 14 residues. The V gene lost 7 bases and the J gene lost 6 bases, with 17 bases spanning the gap. This CDR3 reads CASIKRGVSDTQYF. CDR3 DNA: TGTGCCAGCATTAAGAGGGGGGTATCTGATACGCAGTATTTT.

The gene calls are TRBV11-2 and TRBJ1-6, with 7 nucleotides matching TRBD1. In germline, CDR1 is SGHAT, CDR2 FQNNGV. The ends lost 3 bases at V and 7 bases at J; junction bases unmatched: 6. The CDR3 is 15 amino acids. As DNA, the CDR3 is TGTGCCAGCAGCTTTAGAACAGGGGTAAATTCACCCCTCCACTTT. Residues: CASSFRTGVNSPLHF.

The chain has TRBV14 and TRBJ1-3; D call uncertain. Germline assignment: CDR1 SGHDN and CDR2 FVKESK. The germline V and J ends were trimmed by 1 base and 0 bases, with 7 bases remaining between them. The CDR3 length is 15 residues. CDR3 amino acids: CASSQAASSGNTIYF. In DNA, the CDR3 is TGTGCCAGCAGCCAAGCCGCGAGCTCTGGAAACACCATATATTTT.

The CDR3 bases are TGTGCCTGGACTACAGGGGGCGGTCAGCCCCAGCATTTT. Translating it yields CAWTTGGGQPQHF. This chain joins TRBV30 and TRBJ1-5, with 9 positions matching TRBD1. The CDR3 is 13 residues long. J lost 6 bases, V lost 4 bases, and 4 bases had no gene match. Germline V lookup: CDR1 GTSNPN, CDR2 SVGIG (reference sequence).

This clone appeared once. The rearrangement joins TRBV29-1 to TRBJ2-6; D tentatively reads TRBD1 or TRBD2 (5 bases each). The CDR3 consists of 14 residues. Germline assignment: CDR1 SQVTM and CDR2 ANQGSEA. V was clipped by 6 bases and J by 1 base, with 10 bases between them. CDR3 residues: CSVGVASGANVLTF. In nucleotides, the CDR3 is TGCAGCGTGGGGGTGGCGTCTGGGGCCAACGTCCTGACTTTC.

The chain employs TRBV24-1 and TRBJ2-1; D unclear. V was pared by 5 bases and J by 2 bases, with 9 bases between. Germline V CDR1 and CDR2: KGHDR, SFDVKD. CDR3 length: 14 residues. The CDR3 DNA reads TGTGCCACCAGTGGTGCGGTAACCTACAATGAGCAGTTCTTC. Its protein is CATSGAVTYNEQFF.

The J gene is TRBJ2-2, the V gene TRBV11-3, with 7 positions matching TRBD2. J was trimmed by 6 bases and V by 3 bases; bases with no gene match: 7. Germline V CDR1 and CDR2: SGHNT, YENEEA. This CDR3 has 15 residues. CDR3 nucleotides: TGTGCCAGCAGCTTTGGGAGGGTAGATCCCGGGGAGCTGTTTTTT. It yields the protein CASSFGRVDPGELFF.

This clone was seen a few times. V gene TRBV2 combines with J gene TRBJ1-2, with a possible D match to TRBD1 (5 bases). The CDR3 is 14 residues long. Germline values: CDR1 SNHLY, CDR2 FYNNEI. With 1 base removed from V and 3 bases from J, the gap between germline ends came to 9 bases. CDR3 residues: CASSEGGGYYGYTF. CDR3 nucleotides: TGTGCCAGCAGTGAAGGTGGGGGATACTATGGCTACACCTTC.

This clone appeared a few times. V usage is TRBV7-3 and J usage is TRBJ2-5; 13 positions match TRBD2. The CDR3 runs 18 residues. V lost 3 bases to trimming and J lost 2 bases; unmatched junction nucleotides: 9. In germline, CDR1 is SGHTA, CDR2 FQGTGA. The CDR3 sequence is CASSFGTSGTWGQETQYF. CDR3 nucleotide sequence: TGTGCCAGCAGCTTTGGGACTAGCGGGACCTGGGGTCAAGAGACCCAGTACTTC.